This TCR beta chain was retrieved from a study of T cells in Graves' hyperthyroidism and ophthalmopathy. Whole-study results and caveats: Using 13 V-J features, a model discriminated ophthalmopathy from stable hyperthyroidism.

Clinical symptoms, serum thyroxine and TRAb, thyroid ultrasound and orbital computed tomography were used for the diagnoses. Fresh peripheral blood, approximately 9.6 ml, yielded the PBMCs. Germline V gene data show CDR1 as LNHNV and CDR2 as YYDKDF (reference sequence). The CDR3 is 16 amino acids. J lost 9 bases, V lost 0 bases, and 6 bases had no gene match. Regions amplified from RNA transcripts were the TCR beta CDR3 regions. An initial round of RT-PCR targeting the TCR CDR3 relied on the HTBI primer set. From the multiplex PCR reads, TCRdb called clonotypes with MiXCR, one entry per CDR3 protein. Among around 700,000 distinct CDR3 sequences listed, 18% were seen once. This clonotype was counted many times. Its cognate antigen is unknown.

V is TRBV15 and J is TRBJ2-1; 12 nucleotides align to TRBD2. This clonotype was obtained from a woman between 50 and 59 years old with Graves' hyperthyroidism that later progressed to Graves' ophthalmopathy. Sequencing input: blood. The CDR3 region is CATSRDLLAGGPEQFF. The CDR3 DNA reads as TGTGCCACCAGCAGAGATTTACTAGCGGGGGGTCCTGAGCAGTTCTTC.